This T cell receptor (beta chain) was identified during a study of control samples from healthy donors and cancer patients. Germline V gene lookup returns CDR1 GTSNPN and CDR2 SVGIG (reference sequence). This CDR3 spans 13 amino acids. The J segment lost 4 bases and the V segment lost 3 bases, leaving 5 bases of the junction unmatched. TCRdb's table, derived via immunoSEQ multiplex PCR, lists solely in-frame clones and lacks some. The sample contains some 77,000 clones, approximately 91% of which appear only once. The V call is TRBV30, the J call TRBJ1-1; TRBD1 aligns across 7 bases. Sample: blood. The sequence derives from a woman aged 55-75 years in good health. In nucleotides, the CDR3 is TGTGCCTGGAGGACAGGGTATTTCACTGAAGCTTTCTTT. It specifies CAWRTGYFTEAFF.